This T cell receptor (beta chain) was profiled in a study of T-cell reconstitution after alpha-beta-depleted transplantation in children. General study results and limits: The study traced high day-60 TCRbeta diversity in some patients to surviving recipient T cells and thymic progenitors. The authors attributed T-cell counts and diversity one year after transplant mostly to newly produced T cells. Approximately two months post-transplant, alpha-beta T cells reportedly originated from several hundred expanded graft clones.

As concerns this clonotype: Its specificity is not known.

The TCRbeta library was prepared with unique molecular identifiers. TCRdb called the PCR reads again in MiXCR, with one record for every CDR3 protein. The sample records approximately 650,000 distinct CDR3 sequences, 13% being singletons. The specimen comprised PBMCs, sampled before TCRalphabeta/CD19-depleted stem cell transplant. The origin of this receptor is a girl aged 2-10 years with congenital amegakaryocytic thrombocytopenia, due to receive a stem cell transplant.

The CDR3 DNA reads TGCAGTGCTAGGAAACTAGCGGGGACTTACAATGAGCAGTTCTTC. Residues: CSARKLAGTYNEQFF. This chain joins TRBV20-1 and TRBJ2-1, with 10 positions matching TRBD2. Unmatched junction bases numbered 6, after V lost 3 bases and J lost 4 bases. The CDR3 is 15 amino acids. CDR1 is DFQATT, CDR2 SNEGSKA, per germline (reference sequence).